The clone carrying this T cell receptor beta chain was counted many times. Its cognate antigen is unknown. Trimming took 6 bases from V and 4 from J; bases not matched to a gene: 10. This CDR3 has 14 residues. Germline assignment: CDR1 DFQATT and CDR2 SNEGSKA (reference sequence). TCRdb processed the 5' RACE reads anew with MiXCR; each CDR3 protein has one entry. This table holds about 500,000 distinct CDR3 sequences, 5.3% found once. These data are taken from a study of CD8 T cells in ankylosing spondylitis. Study-wide points: A TCR beta motif of eight or nine highly homologous variants seemed to mark ankylosing spondylitis blood.

The specimen was blood, either unsorted or a sorted T cell fraction (not recorded which). The gene calls are TRBV20-1 and TRBJ2-7, with 9 positions matching TRBD2. The receptor was derived from a male donor with ankylosing spondylitis. The CDR3 DNA is TGCAGTGCCACCCCCACTAGCGGGCGATACGAGCAGTACTTC. Protein sequence: CSATPTSGRYEQYF.